This TCR beta chain is from a study of cytomegalovirus exposure and HLA in healthy donors. The study's findings and limits: In a later analysis, most CMV-associated TCR beta chains appeared HLA-restricted. Accurate predictions that matched the HLA-A and HLA-B alleles of most subjects were reportedly made from TCR beta sequences.

This clone was observed a single time. Its antigen is not identified. This CDR3 is 15 amino acids long. Per the germline V gene, CDR1 is MNHNY and CDR2 is SVGAGI (reference sequence). The V and J ends lost 2 bases and 0 bases respectively, with 7 bases between them. Healthy bone marrow donors made up the donor group. Although they were nominally healthy when sampled, donors likely had unrecorded immune exposures. Primers for the PCR totalled 60 Vbeta and 13 Jbeta. Using immunoSEQ multiplex PCR, the repertoire was profiled, and TCRdb retains in-frame clones only, with some absent. The repertoire has around 90,000 clones, 85% of them found once; the top ten carry 7.4%.

The sequence came from a man aged 35-49 years in good health and CMV-seropositive. V gene TRBV6-6 combines with J gene TRBJ2-2; D is perhaps TRBD1 (5 bases). Sample: PBMCs. CDR3 loop: CASSYEQANTGELFF. CDR3 DNA sequence: TGTGCCAGCAGTTACGAACAGGCGAACACCGGGGAGCTGTTTTTT.